The 6 T cell receptor beta chains reported below all come from one sample, sequenced in a study of glioma-infiltrating T cells. Using RNA template, CDR3s of TCR alpha and beta were amplified with iRepertoire arm-PCR. TCRdb recomputed calls from the multiplex PCR reads with MiXCR, one row per CDR3 protein. The sample shows 85,000 to 110,000 distinct CDR3 sequences, approximately 28% of them seen only once. The sample taken for sequencing was glioma tissue, nonneoplastic brain tissue, or PBMCs (not recorded which). The receptor set was obtained from a human donor with low-grade glioma or glioblastoma, undergoing nonglioma brain surgery, or in good health (not recorded which).

Remarks on this clonotype: Possible read error: a much larger clone is one base away. V is TRBV6-5 and J is TRBJ2-7, with 10 bases identical to TRBD1. CDR3 length: 14 residues. The V and J ends lost 5 bases and 6 bases, in that order; junction bases with no gene match: 7. Germline CDR1 and CDR2: MNHEY and SVGAGI. The CDR3 region has the DNA TGTGCCAGCAGTAAGGGGACAGGGGACTGCGAGCAGTACTTC. It is translated as CASSKGTGDCEQYF.

Notes on this clonotype: A much larger clone sits a single nucleotide away, making a read error possible. This chain joins TRBV2 and TRBJ2-1; TRBD2 aligns across 8 bases. Germline-derived CDR1 and CDR2 are SNHLY and FYNNEI. The CDR3 consists of 16 residues. CDR3 DNA sequence: TGTGCCAGCAGTGAAGGACGGGGGGGCCTAAAGAATGGGCAGTTCTTC. The encoded protein is CASSEGRGGLKNGQFF.

This clonotype was seen ten or more times. The V and J genes are TRBV20-1 and TRBJ1-2, with TRBD1 matching over 7 bases. CDR1 and CDR2 from the germline V gene are DFQATT and SNEGSKA (reference sequence). The CDR3 covers 11 residues. V lost 5 bases to trimming and J lost 8 bases; unmatched junction nucleotides: 5. The CDR3 protein is CSAVEGGGYTF. The CDR3 DNA reads TGCAGTGCTGTAGAAGGGGGCGGCTACACCTTC.

Ten or more counts support this clonotype. The chain combines TRBV7-2 with TRBJ2-5, with no clear D. There are 14 residues in the CDR3. The V gene's germline CDR1 is SGHTA and CDR2 FQGNSA. Deletions cut 0 bases from V and 3 bases from J, with 8 bases between. The CDR3 DNA reads as TGTGCCAGCAGCTTAGCGGGGAAAAAAGAGACCCAGTACTTC. This translates into CASSLAGKKETQYF.

This clonotype was seen ten or more times. The chain carries TRBV2 and TRBJ2-7, with D uncertain. This CDR3 is 10 amino acids long. Trimming removed 8 bases from V and 2 bases from J, with 4 bases in between. The V gene's germline CDR1 is SNHLY and CDR2 FYNNEI. The CDR3 loop is CASGPYEQYF. The CDR3 coding sequence is TGTGCCAGCGGCCCCTACGAGCAGTACTTC.

This clonotype appeared many times. V usage is TRBV15 and J usage is TRBJ2-7; 9 positions match TRBD1. V lost 1 base, J lost 6 bases, and 7 bases stayed unmatched. CDR3 length equals 15 residues. Germline V gene data show CDR1 as LNHNV and CDR2 as YYDKDF (reference sequence). The CDR3 reads CATSRGTGGLTEQYF. The CDR3, as DNA: TGTGCCACCAGCAGAGGTACAGGGGGCCTGACCGAGCAGTACTTC.